The subject of this entry is one T cell receptor (beta chain). An end of the junction does not agree with germline; a read error may underlie this. Other DNA variants within this sample encode the same CDR3. This sample stems from a study of blood T cell repertoires in COVID-19. Study details: The samples span acute and convalescent COVID-19 from the United States, Italy and Spain.

This CDR3 has 17 residues. The V gene's germline CDR1 is SGHTA and CDR2 FQGNSA. This table comes from immunoSEQ multiplex PCR, and its TCRdb copy is limited to in-frame clones, with some not included. Altogether about 180,000 clones are present, around 80% being singletons, with the ten largest covering 13% to 15%. Ages ranged from about 18 to 89 years, with residence in some 25 US areas. The V gene is TRBV7-2, the J gene TRBJ1-5; a possible D gene is TRBD1 (6 bases). The clonotype comes from a man aged 55 to 70 who had been exposed to COVID-19. Specimen: PBMCs or T cells enriched from blood (not recorded which). The CDR3 nucleotides are TGTGCCAGCAGTCCAACAGGGTTTAAAGGGAGCAATCAGCCTCAGCATTTT. Its protein product is CASSPTGFKGSNQPQHF.